This record looks at one T cell receptor beta chain sequence and its context. The target antigen is unknown. This specimen belongs to a study of cytomegalovirus exposure and HLA in healthy donors. For the study at large: Around 180 million T cells yielded 100 million to 130 million unique TCR beta sequences, as an earlier analysis found.

Looked up from germline, CDR1 is PRHDT and CDR2 is FYEKMQ (reference sequence). V was pared by 1 base and J by 6 bases, with 11 bases between. This CDR3 has 14 residues. PCR used 60 Vbeta primers and 13 Jbeta primers. TCRdb's copy holds only in-frame clones and misses some; the assay was immunoSEQ multiplex PCR. The table records approximately 97,000 clones, approximately 80% of them present only once. Broader study findings: Prior analysis indicated that the majority of TCR beta V segments exhibited productivity approximately 87% or approximately 30% of the time.

The source is a woman between 35 and 50 years old in good health and CMV-seropositive. The chain joins TRBV13 to TRBJ2-3; the D is unclear. Sequencing input: PBMCs. Here the CDR3 reads CASSLASERDTQYF. In nucleotides, the CDR3 is TGTGCCAGCAGCTTAGCTTCCGAGAGGGATACGCAGTATTTT.